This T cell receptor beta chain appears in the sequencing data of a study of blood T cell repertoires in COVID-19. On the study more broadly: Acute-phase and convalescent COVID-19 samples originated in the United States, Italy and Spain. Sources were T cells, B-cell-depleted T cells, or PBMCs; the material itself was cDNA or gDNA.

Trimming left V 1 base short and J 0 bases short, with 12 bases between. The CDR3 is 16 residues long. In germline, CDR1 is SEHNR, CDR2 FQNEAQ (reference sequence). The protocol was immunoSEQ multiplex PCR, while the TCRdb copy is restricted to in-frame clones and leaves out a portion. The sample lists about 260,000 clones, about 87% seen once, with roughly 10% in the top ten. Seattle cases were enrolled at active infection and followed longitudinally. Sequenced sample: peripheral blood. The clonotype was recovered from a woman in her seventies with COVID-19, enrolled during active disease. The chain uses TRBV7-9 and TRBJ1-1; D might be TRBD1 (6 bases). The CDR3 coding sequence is TGTGCCAGCAGCTTAGGGCGGACAGCCTTGAACACTGAAGCTTTCTTT. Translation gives CASSLGRTALNTEAFF.